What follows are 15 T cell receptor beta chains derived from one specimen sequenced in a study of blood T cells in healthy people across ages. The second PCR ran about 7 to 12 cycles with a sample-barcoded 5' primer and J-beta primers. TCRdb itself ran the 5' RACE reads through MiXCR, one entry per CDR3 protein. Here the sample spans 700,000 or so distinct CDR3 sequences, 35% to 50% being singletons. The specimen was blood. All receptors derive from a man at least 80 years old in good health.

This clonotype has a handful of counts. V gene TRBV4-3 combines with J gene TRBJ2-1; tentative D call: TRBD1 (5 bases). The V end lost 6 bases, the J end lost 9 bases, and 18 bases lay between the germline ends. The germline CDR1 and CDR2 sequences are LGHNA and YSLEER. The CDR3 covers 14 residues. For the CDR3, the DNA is TGCGCCAGCAGGGACACCATCTCGGCAAGTGAGCAGTTCTTC. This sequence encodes CASRDTISASEQFF.

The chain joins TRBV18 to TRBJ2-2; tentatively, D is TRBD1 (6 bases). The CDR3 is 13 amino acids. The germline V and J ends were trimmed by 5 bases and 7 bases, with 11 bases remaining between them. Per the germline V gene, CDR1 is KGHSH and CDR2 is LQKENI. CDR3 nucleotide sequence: TGTGCCAGCTCAGAAGGACAGAACGGGGAGCTGTTTTTT. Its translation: CASSEGQNGELFF.

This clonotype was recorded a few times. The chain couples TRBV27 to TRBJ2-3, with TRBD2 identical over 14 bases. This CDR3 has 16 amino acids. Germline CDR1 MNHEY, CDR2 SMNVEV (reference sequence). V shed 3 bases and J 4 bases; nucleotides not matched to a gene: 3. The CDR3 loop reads CASSFGLAGGSDTQYF. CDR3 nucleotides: TGTGCCAGCAGTTTCGGACTAGCGGGAGGATCAGATACGCAGTATTTT.

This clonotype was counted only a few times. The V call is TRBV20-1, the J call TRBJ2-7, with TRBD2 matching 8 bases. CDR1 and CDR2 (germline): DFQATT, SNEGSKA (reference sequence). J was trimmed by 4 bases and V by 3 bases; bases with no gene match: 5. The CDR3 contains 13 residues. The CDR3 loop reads CSASPGRAYEQYF. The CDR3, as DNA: TGCAGTGCTAGCCCCGGGAGGGCATACGAGCAGTACTTC.

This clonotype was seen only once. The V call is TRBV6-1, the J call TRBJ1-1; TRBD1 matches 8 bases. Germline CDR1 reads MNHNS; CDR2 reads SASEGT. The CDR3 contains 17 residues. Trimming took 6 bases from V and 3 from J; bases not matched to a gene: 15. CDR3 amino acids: CASSPFGTGRRHTEAFF. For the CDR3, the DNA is TGTGCCAGCAGCCCTTTCGGGACAGGAAGACGGCACACTGAAGCTTTCTTT.

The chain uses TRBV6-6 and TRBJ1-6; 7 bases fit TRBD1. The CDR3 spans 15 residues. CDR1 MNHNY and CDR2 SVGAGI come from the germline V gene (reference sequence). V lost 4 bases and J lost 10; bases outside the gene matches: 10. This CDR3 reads CASSLSGTVDSPLHF. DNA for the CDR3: TGTGCCAGCAGTTTGTCCGGGACAGTCGACTCACCCCTCCACTTT.

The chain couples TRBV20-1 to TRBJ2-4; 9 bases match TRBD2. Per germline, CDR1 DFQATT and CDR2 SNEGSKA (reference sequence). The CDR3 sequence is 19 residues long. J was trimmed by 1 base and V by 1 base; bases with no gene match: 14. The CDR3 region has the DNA TGCAGTGCTAGAGCCTACCGCCAGCGGGAGGACCGGGCCAAAAACATTCAGTACTTC. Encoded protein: CSARAYRQREDRAKNIQYF.

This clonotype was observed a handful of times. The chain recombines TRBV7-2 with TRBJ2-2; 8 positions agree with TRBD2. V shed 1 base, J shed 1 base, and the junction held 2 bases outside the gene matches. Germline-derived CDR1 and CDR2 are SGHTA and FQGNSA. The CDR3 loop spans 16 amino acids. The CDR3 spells CASSLVTSGNTGELFF. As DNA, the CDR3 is TGTGCCAGCAGCTTAGTAACTAGCGGGAACACCGGGGAGCTGTTTTTT.

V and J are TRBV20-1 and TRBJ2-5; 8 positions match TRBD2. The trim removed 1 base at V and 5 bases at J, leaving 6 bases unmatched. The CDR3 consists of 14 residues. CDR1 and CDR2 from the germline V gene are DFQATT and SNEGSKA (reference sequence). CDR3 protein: CSARGGAGVETQYF. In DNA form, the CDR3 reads TGCAGTGCTAGAGGGGGAGCGGGAGTTGAGACCCAGTACTTC.

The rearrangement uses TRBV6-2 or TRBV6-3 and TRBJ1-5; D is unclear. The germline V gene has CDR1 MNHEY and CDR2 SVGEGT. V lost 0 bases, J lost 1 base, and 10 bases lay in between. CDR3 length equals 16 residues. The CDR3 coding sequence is TGTGCCAGCAGTTACTCGAGGGCGGGGAGCAATCAGCCCCAGCATTTT. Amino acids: CASSYSRAGSNQPQHF.

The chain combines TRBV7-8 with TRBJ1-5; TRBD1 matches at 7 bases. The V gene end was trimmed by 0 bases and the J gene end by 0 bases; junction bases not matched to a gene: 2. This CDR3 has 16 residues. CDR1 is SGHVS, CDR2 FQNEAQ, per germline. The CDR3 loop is CASSLATGASNQPQHF. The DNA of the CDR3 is TGTGCCAGCAGCTTAGCAACAGGGGCTAGCAATCAGCCCCAGCATTTT. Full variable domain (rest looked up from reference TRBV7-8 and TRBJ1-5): GAGVSQSPRYKVAKRGQDVALRCDPISGHVSLFWYQQALGQGPEFLTYFQNEAQLDKSGLPSDRFFAERPEGSVSTLKIQRTQQEDSAVYLCASSLATGASNQPQHFGDGTRLSIL.

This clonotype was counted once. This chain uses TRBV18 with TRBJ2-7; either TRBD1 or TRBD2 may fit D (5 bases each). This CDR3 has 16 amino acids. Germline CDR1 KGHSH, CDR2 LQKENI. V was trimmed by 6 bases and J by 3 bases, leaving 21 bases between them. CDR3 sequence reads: CASSPGSGTTSYEQYF. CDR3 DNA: TGTGCCAGCTCCCCGGGTTCCGGGACGACGAGCTACGAGCAGTACTTC.

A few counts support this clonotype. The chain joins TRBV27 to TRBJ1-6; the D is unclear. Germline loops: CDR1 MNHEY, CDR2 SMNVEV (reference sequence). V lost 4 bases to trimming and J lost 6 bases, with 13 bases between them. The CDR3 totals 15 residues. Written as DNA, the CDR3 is TGTGCCAGCAGTTCAAATCTCCCTAGTAATTCACCCCTCCACTTT. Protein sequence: CASSSNLPSNSPLHF.

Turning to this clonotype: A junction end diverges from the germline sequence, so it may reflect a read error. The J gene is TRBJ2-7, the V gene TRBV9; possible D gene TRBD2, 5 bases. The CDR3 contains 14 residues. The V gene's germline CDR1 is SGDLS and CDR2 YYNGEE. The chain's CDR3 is CASSPLLDSCEQYF. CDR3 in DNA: TGTGCCAGCAGTCCTCTTCTGGACTCCTGCGAGCAGTACTTC.

CDR3 sequence: CASSPKPQGRETQYF. The CDR3 DNA follows: TGTGCCAGCAGCCCCAAACCCCAGGGTCGGGAGACCCAGTACTTC. The chain uses TRBV7-2 and TRBJ2-7, with D maybe TRBD1 (5 bases). TRBJ2-5 explains the end of the DNA better; the J call may be wrong. From germline, CDR1 is SGHTA and CDR2 FQGNSA. This CDR3 has 15 residues.